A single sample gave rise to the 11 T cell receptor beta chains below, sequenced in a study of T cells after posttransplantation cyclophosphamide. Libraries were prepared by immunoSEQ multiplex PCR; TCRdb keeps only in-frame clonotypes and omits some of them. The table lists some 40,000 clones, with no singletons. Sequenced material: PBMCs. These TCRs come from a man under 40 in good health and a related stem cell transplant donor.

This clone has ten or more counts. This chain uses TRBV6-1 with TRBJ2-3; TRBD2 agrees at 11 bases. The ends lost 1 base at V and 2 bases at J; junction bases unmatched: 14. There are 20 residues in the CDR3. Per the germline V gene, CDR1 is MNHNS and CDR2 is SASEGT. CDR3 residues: CASSEVNPHRLAGYTDTQYF. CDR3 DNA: TGTGCCAGCAGTGAAGTAAATCCCCACAGACTAGCGGGGTACACAGATACGCAGTATTTT.

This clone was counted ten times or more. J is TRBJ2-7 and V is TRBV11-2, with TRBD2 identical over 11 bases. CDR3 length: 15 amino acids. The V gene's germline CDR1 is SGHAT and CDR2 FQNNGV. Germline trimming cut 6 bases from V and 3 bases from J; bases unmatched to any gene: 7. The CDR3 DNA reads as TGTGCCAGCAGTCCTGGGACTAGCGGTTTCTACGAGCAGTACTTC. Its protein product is CASSPGTSGFYEQYF.

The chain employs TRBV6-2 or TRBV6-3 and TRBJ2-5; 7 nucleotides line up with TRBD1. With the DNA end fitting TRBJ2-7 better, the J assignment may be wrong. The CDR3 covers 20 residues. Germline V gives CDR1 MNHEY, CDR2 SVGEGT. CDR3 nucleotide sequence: TGTGCCAGCAGTTACCCGGTCCGTCGGACAGGACCTTCAGGCTCCTACGAGCAGTACTTC. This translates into CASSYPVRRTGPSGSYEQYF.

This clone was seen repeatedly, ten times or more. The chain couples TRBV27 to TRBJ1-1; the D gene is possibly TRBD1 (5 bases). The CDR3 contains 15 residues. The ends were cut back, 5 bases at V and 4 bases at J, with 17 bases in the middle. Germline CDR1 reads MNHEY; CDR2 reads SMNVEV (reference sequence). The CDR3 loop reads CASSLLRQGVTEAFF. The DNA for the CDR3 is TGTGCCAGCAGTCTCCTACGTCAGGGTGTCACTGAAGCTTTCTTT.

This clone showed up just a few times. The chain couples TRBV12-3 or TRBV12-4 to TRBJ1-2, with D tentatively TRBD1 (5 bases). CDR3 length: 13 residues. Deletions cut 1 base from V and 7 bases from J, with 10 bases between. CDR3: CASSLGPGLGYTF. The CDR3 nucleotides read TGTGCCAGCAGTTTAGGGCCAGGGCTTGGCTACACCTTC.

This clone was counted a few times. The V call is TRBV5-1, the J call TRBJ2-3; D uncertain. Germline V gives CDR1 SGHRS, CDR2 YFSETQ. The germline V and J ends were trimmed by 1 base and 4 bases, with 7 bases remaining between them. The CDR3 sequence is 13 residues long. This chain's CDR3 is CASSLWPSDTQYF. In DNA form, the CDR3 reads TGCGCCAGCAGCTTGTGGCCCTCAGATACGCAGTATTTT.

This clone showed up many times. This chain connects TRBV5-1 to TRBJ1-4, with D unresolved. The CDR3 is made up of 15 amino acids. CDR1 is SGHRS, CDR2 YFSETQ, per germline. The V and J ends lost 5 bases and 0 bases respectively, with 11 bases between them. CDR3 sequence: CASSTELATNEKLFF. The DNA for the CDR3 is TGCGCCAGCAGTACAGAGCTTGCAACTAATGAAAAACTGTTTTTT.

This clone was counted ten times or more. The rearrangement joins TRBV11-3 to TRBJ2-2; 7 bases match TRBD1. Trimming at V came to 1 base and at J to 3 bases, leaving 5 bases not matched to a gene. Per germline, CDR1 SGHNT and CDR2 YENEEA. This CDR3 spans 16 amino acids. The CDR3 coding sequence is TGTGCCAGCAGCTTAGGGGACAGCCAAGACACCGGGGAGCTGTTTTTT. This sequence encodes CASSLGDSQDTGELFF. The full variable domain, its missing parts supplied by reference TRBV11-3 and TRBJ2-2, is EAGVVQSPRYKIIEKKQPVAFWCNPISGHNTLYWYLQNLGQGPELLIRYENEEAVDDSQLPKDRFSAERLKGVDSTLKIQPAELGDSAVYLCASSLGDSQDTGELFFGEGSRLTVL.

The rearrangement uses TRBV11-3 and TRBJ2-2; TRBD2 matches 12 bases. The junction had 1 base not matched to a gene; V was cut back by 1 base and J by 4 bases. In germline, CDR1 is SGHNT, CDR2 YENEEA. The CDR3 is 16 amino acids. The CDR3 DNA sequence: TGTGCCAGCAGCTTAGTGGGACTAGCGGGCACCGGGGAGCTGTTTTTT. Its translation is CASSLVGLAGTGELFF.

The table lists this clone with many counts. The CDR3 DNA reads TGTGCTAGTGGTTTGGTCCAAGAGCAGTACTTC. It codes for CASGLVQEQYF. This sequence joins TRBV12-5 and TRBJ2-7; D gene unclear. V was trimmed by 0 bases and J by 7 bases, leaving 4 bases between them. Germline CDR1 LGHNT, CDR2 FRNRAP. The CDR3 runs 11 residues.

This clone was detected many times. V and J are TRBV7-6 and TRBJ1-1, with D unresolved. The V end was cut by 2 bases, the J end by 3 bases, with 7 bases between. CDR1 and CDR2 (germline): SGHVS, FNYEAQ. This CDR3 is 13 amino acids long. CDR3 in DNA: TGTGCCAGCAGCTTATCAGAAGACACTGAAGCTTTCTTT. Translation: CASSLSEDTEAFF.